The clone carrying this T cell receptor (beta chain) was seen a handful of times. Only in-frame clones appear in the TCRdb table, and some are missing; sequencing was by immunoSEQ multiplex PCR. The sample holds 200,000 to 300,000 clones; 70% to 90% are singletons and the top ten take 2% to 3%. The germline V and J ends were trimmed by 0 bases and 6 bases, with 8 bases remaining between them. The CDR3 totals 13 residues. Germline V gene lookup returns CDR1 SNHLY and CDR2 FYNNEI. These data originate in a study of blood T cell repertoires in COVID-19. Study overall: From T cells, B-cell-depleted T cells, or PBMCs came the material, which was cDNA or gDNA.

Sample: PBMCs or T cells enriched from blood (not recorded which). J is TRBJ1-2 and V is TRBV2; D perhaps matches TRBD1 (5 bases). The sequence derives from a middle-aged woman with acute COVID-19. CDR3 in DNA: TGTGCCAGCAGTGAAGCGCGGGGGGATGGCTACACCTTC. Translation: CASSEARGDGYTF.